These 10 T cell receptor beta chains share one sample of origin, sequenced in a study of cytomegalovirus exposure and HLA in healthy donors. The PCR made use of 60 Vbeta and 13 Jbeta primers. Method: immunoSEQ multiplex PCR; TCRdb's copy keeps in-frame clones and lacks some. The data show approximately 210,000 clones, more than 75% seen once. The specimen sequenced was PBMCs. These TCRs come from a man aged 40-55 years in good health and CMV-seropositive.

The count of this clone is one. The chain has TRBV9 and TRBJ2-1; 9 nucleotides match TRBD2. This CDR3 contains 16 residues. Germline CDR1 and CDR2: SGDLS and YYNGEE. Trimming at V came to 4 bases and at J to 0 bases, leaving 5 bases not matched to a gene. CDR3 DNA: TGTGCCAGCAGCCCTTTTAGCGGGAGCTCCTACAATGAGCAGTTCTTC. It translates to CASSPFSGSSYNEQFF. The full variable domain, in which reference TRBV9 and TRBJ2-1 provide the parts outside the CDR3, is DSGVTQTPKHLITATGQRVTLRCSPRSGDLSVYWYQQSLDQGLQFLIQYYNGEERAKGNILERFSAQQFPDLHSELNLSSLELGDSALYFCASSPFSGSSYNEQFFGPGTRLTVL.

J is TRBJ2-2 and V is TRBV6-1; 12 bases map to TRBD2. With 9 bases clipped from V and 3 bases from J, the junction kept 5 bases outside the gene matches. Germline loops: CDR1 MNHNS, CDR2 SASEGT. This CDR3 spans 15 amino acids. The CDR3 spells CARLGLAGYTGELFF. The CDR3, as DNA: TGTGCCAGATTGGGACTAGCGGGTTACACCGGGGAGCTGTTTTTT.

The chain uses TRBV2 and TRBJ1-1, with 10 nucleotides matching TRBD1. The CDR3 runs to 16 residues. With V trimmed by 5 bases and J by 3 bases, 9 bases remained unmatched. Germline CDR1 and CDR2: SNHLY and FYNNEI. The CDR3, as DNA: TGTGCCAGCAGTCGACAGGGGGCGATCGCCTACACTGAAGCTTTCTTT. This codes for CASSRQGAIAYTEAFF.

The chain is built from TRBV11-1 and TRBJ2-3; 8 nucleotides agree with TRBD1. The CDR3 runs 14 residues. CDR1 and CDR2 from the germline V gene are SGHAT and FQDESV (reference sequence). After removal of 3 bases from V and 5 bases from J, the junction contained 4 bases not matched to a gene. For the CDR3, the DNA is TGTGCCAGCAGCTTCCAGGGGGCTTTAGATACGCAGTATTTT. As protein: CASSFQGALDTQYF.

In its sample, this clone was seen a few times. The chain uses TRBV5-1 and TRBJ2-4, with TRBD1 matching 8 bases. Germline CDR1 reads SGHRS; CDR2 reads YFSETQ. The CDR3 has 14 residues. With V trimmed by 0 bases and J by 7 bases, 3 bases remained unmatched. CDR3 residues: CASSLAPGGNIQYF. DNA for the CDR3: TGCGCCAGCAGCTTGGCCCCAGGGGGCAACATTCAGTACTTC.

This rearrangement joins TRBV5-6 to TRBJ1-1; 8 nucleotides agree with TRBD1. The V gene end was trimmed by 0 bases and the J gene end by 0 bases; junction bases not matched to a gene: 4. CDR1 is SGHDT, CDR2 YYEEEE, per germline. The CDR3 contains 16 residues. The CDR3 DNA is TGTGCCAGCAGCTTGGTACAGGGGGTCATGAACACTGAAGCTTTCTTT. It codes for CASSLVQGVMNTEAFF.

This clone was recorded a few times. The chain couples TRBV25-1 to TRBJ1-1; TRBD1 aligns across 7 bases. The CDR3 runs to 15 residues. Germline V CDR1 and CDR2: MGHDK, SYGVNS. The ends lost 4 bases at V and 1 base at J; junction bases unmatched: 6. The CDR3 coding sequence is TGTGCCAGCAGTGTCTCCGGGACAGCGAACACTGAAGCTTTCTTT. Encoded protein: CASSVSGTANTEAFF.

CDR3 DNA: TGTGCCAGCAGATCTCTAGCGGGAGACAACAATGAGCAGTTCTTC. Its protein is CASRSLAGDNNEQFF. The V call is TRBV6-4, the J call TRBJ2-1, with 10 bases identical to TRBD2. This CDR3 has 15 amino acids. J was trimmed by 5 bases and V by 6 bases; bases with no gene match: 7. CDR1 is MRHNA and CDR2 is SNTAGT in the germline V gene.

The V and J genes are TRBV4-1 and TRBJ2-2; TRBD2 matches at 8 bases. The CDR3 sequence is 18 residues long. Germline V gene lookup returns CDR1 MGHRA and CDR2 YSYEKL. V lost 6 bases to trimming and J lost 3 bases; unmatched junction nucleotides: 15. The DNA of the CDR3 is TGCGCCAGCAGTCTCTTTAAAAGCGGGAGAGGGGACACCGGGGAGCTGTTTTTT. Its translation: CASSLFKSGRGDTGELFF.

Concerning this clone: This sample includes further DNA sequences coding for the same CDR3. V is TRBV5-1 and J is TRBJ2-1; TRBD2 aligns across 11 bases. CDR1 is SGHRS, CDR2 YFSETQ, per germline. V lost 1 base to trimming and J lost 1 base; unmatched junction nucleotides: 1. The CDR3 runs 16 residues. CDR3 DNA: TGCGCCAGCAGCTTGACTAGCGGGAGTTCCTACAATGAGCAGTTCTTC. This gives the protein CASSLTSGSSYNEQFF.